These 29 T cell receptor beta chains came from one sample sequenced in a study of T cell repertoires in cytomegalovirus infection. These receptors have no known antigen. TCRdb independently ran MiXCR on the reads; one entry per CDR3 protein. This table has approximately 990,000 distinct CDR3 sequences, 30% to 40% appearing once. Specimen: cultured CD8+ T cells from PBMCs, collected from culture after CMV antigen stimulation. All receptors come from a human donor in good health (CMV status not recorded). Some clones in this sample may be carry-over from other donors' samples.

The chain has TRBV6-6 and TRBJ2-7, with TRBD1 matching 7 bases. CDR3 length: 14 amino acids. J gave up 3 bases and V 2 bases, and 4 bases lay outside the gene matches. CDR1 and CDR2 from the germline V gene are MNHNY and SVGAGI (reference sequence). The CDR3 protein is CASSYAQGLYEQYV. DNA for the CDR3: TGTGCCAGCAGTTACGCACAGGGGCTCTACGAGCAGTACGTC.

This chain joins TRBV4-3 and TRBJ2-3, with D possibly being TRBD1 (7 bases). Trimming cost V 1 base and J 1 base, with 21 bases left between them. Germline V CDR1 and CDR2: LGHNA, YSLEER. The CDR3 extends over 19 amino acids. In DNA, the CDR3 is TGCGCCAGCAGCCAAGTCCACGGGGGCCCTCAGGGGGGCACAGATACGCAGTATTTT. Amino acids: CASSQVHGGPQGGTDTQYF.

This clonotype was detected only a few times. The chain combines TRBV20-1 with TRBJ2-1; D is unclear. V lost 0 bases and J 2 bases, leaving 14 bases between the germline ends. CDR1 DFQATT and CDR2 SNEGSKA come from the germline V gene (reference sequence). The CDR3 is 16 residues long. CDR3 in amino acids: CSARDIRAAAYNEQFF. The CDR3 nucleotides are TGCAGTGCTAGAGATATTCGGGCAGCTGCCTACAATGAGCAGTTCTTC.

The chain has TRBV13 and TRBJ1-4; 8 bases line up with TRBD1. The V gene end was trimmed by 4 bases and the J gene end by 3 bases; junction bases not matched to a gene: 10. Germline V gene data show CDR1 as PRHDT and CDR2 as FYEKMQ (reference sequence). CDR3 length equals 17 residues. The CDR3 region is CASSSLQGDDSNEKLFF. CDR3 in DNA: TGTGCCAGCAGCTCTTTACAGGGGGATGACTCTAATGAAAAACTGTTTTTT.

This clonotype was seen ten or more times. Here the CDR3 reads CASSLAASGYNEQFF. The CDR3 nucleotides read TGTGCCAGCAGCTTGGCCGCTAGCGGATACAATGAGCAGTTCTTC. This chain links TRBV5-8 with TRBJ2-1; 7 bases map to TRBD2. This CDR3 region has 15 residues. The germline gives CDR1 SGHTS, CDR2 YDEGEE. Unmatched junction bases numbered 4, after V lost 0 bases and J lost 4 bases.

The genes are TRBV27 and TRBJ2-1, with TRBD1 matching 10 bases. CDR1 is MNHEY, CDR2 SMNVEV, per germline (reference sequence). This CDR3 region has 15 residues. With 3 bases clipped from V and 8 bases from J, the junction kept 7 bases outside the gene matches. The CDR3 protein is CASSFGTGEIDEQFF. The CDR3 DNA is TGTGCCAGCAGTTTCGGGACAGGGGAGATCGATGAGCAGTTCTTC.

V and J are TRBV28 and TRBJ1-1; no reliable D call. CDR1 and CDR2 from the germline V gene are MDHEN and SYDVKM. CDR3 length: 12 residues. Trimming cost V 8 bases and J 3 bases, with 10 bases left between them. CDR3 DNA: TGTGCCAGCCGATACAGTTACACTGAAGCTTTCTTT. As protein: CASRYSYTEAFF.

As to this clonotype: A read error may explain this, as a much larger clone is one base away. V gene TRBV7-2 combines with J gene TRBJ2-1; TRBD1 agrees at 8 bases. The germline V gene has CDR1 SGHTA and CDR2 FQGNSA. This CDR3 contains 16 residues. The CDR3, as DNA: TGTGCCAGCAACTTAGTGGCAGGGGGCGGGTTAGGTGAGCAGTTCTTC. As protein: CASNLVAGGGLGEQFF.

This chain joins TRBV6-2 or TRBV6-3 and TRBJ1-5, with D perhaps TRBD1 (5 bases). The CDR3 consists of 14 residues. V lost 5 bases and J 8 bases, leaving 16 bases between the germline ends. Germline V gives CDR1 MNHEY, CDR2 SVGEGT. The CDR3 spells CASSHQQAREPQHF. The CDR3 DNA is TGTGCCAGCAGTCATCAACAGGCCCGCGAGCCCCAGCATTTT.

This clonotype occurred a few times. This chain uses TRBV6-2 or TRBV6-3 with TRBJ2-3, with D possibly being TRBD1 or TRBD2 (5 bases each). Trimming cost V 7 bases and J 2 bases, with 19 bases left between them. Germline V gene sequence: CDR1 MNHEY, CDR2 SVGEGT. The CDR3 has 16 amino acids. DNA for the CDR3: TGTGCCAGCAACCACCGGGACCCACTCCACACAGATACGCAGTATTTT. Translation gives CASNHRDPLHTDTQYF.

The genes are TRBV14 and TRBJ1-4; D gene ambiguous. Trimming left V 5 bases short and J 0 bases short, with 13 bases between. The CDR3 consists of 16 residues. Germline CDR1 reads SGHDN; CDR2 reads FVKESK. The DNA of the CDR3 is TGTGCCAGCAGCAGACTTGCAAGTCCAACTAATGAAAAACTGTTTTTT. It translates to CASSRLASPTNEKLFF.

On this clonotype: The junction differs from germline at one of its ends, possibly a read error. The chain employs TRBV5-5 and TRBJ2-5; 7 nucleotides match TRBD1. CDR1 is SGHKS, CDR2 YYEKEE, per germline (reference sequence). The CDR3 covers 15 residues. The CDR3 reads CASTLPGQVQETQYF. The CDR3 DNA follows: TGTGCCAGCACCTTGCCCGGACAGGTCCAAGAGACCCAGTACTTC.

This clonotype showed up just a few times. The V call is TRBV4-2, the J call TRBJ2-5; D gene uncertain. CDR1 and CDR2 (germline): LGHNA, YNFKEQ. V was shortened by 0 bases and J by 5 bases, with 16 bases between the two germline ends. The CDR3 sequence is 16 residues long. The CDR3 nucleotides read TGTGCCAGCAGCCAAGATATCTTGGGGTCACGGGAGACCCAGTACTTC. It encodes CASSQDILGSRETQYF.

The genes are TRBV19 and TRBJ2-1, with TRBD2 matching 7 bases. V was clipped by 6 bases and J by 3 bases; unmatched bases: 11. Germline assignment: CDR1 LNHDA and CDR2 SQIVND (reference sequence). The CDR3 totals 16 residues. The CDR3 DNA follows: TGTGCCAGTAGGGGGTCCAGGGAGGGCCACTACAATGAGCAGTTCTTC. It codes for CASRGSREGHYNEQFF.

This clonotype was seen a handful of times. The chain couples TRBV5-5 to TRBJ2-1; 9 bases align to TRBD2. Germline values: CDR1 SGHKS, CDR2 YYEKEE (reference sequence). J gave up 9 bases and V 0 bases, and 13 bases lay outside the gene matches. CDR3 length: 17 residues. The DNA for the CDR3 is TGTGCCAGCAGCTTGGGCGTGGTCCATGGCGGGGGGGGTGAGCAGTTCTTC. Protein sequence: CASSLGVVHGGGGEQFF.

The CDR3 DNA reads as TGTGCCAGCAGCCAGCGAGGGGGCACCAATGAGCAGTTCTTC. Translation gives CASSQRGGTNEQFF. The V and J genes are TRBV4-2 and TRBJ2-1, with 7 positions matching TRBD1. The CDR3 consists of 14 residues. Looked up from germline, CDR1 is LGHNA and CDR2 is YNFKEQ. The junction had 5 bases not matched to a gene; V was cut back by 3 bases and J by 6 bases.

The V call is TRBV7-9, the J call TRBJ2-1, with D perhaps matching TRBD2 (6 bases). This CDR3 has 16 amino acids. V lost 4 bases and J lost 0, with 13 bases in between. CDR1 and CDR2 from the germline V gene are SEHNR and FQNEAQ (reference sequence). The CDR3 here is CASSSSGLSSYNEQFF. The DNA of the CDR3 is TGTGCCAGCAGCTCCTCGGGACTTAGCTCCTACAATGAGCAGTTCTTC.

V usage is TRBV2 and J usage is TRBJ1-1, with D uncertain. V was pared by 10 bases and J by 10 bases, with 13 bases between. There are 10 residues in the CDR3. In germline, CDR1 is SNHLY, CDR2 FYNNEI. CDR3 in DNA: TGTGCCACCATTTCGAAGGTAGCTTTCTTT. Translating gives CATISKVAFF.

This clonotype came up a few times. V gene TRBV24-1 combines with J gene TRBJ1-5, with D uncertain. The CDR3 contains 16 residues. Germline values: CDR1 KGHDR, CDR2 SFDVKD. The V gene lost 6 bases and the J gene lost 0 bases, with 14 bases spanning the gap. CDR3 sequence: CATSPGGTSSNQPQHF. CDR3 DNA: TGTGCCACCAGTCCGGGAGGTACGAGTAGCAATCAGCCCCAGCATTTT.

This clonotype has a handful of counts. The chain is built from TRBV4-1 and TRBJ2-2, with a weak D call TRBD1 (6 bases). V lost 0 bases to trimming and J lost 3 bases, with 11 bases between them. The CDR3 totals 16 residues. Germline CDR1 reads MGHRA; CDR2 reads YSYEKL. The CDR3 reads CASSQDSTGHTGELFF. DNA for the CDR3: TGCGCCAGCAGCCAAGATAGCACAGGGCACACCGGGGAGCTGTTTTTT.

In its sample, this clonotype was seen once. At one end the junction does not follow the germline gene, possibly because of a read error. The chain employs TRBV7-6 and TRBJ2-7; possible D gene TRBD1, 5 bases. The CDR3 is made up of 16 amino acids. The V gene's germline CDR1 is SGHVS and CDR2 FNYEAQ. The CDR3 nucleotides read TGTGTCAGCAGCCCGGATACAGGCGCCCTGTTCTACGAGCAGTACTTC. Translating it yields CVSSPDTGALFYEQYF.

V and J are TRBV2 and TRBJ2-3; perhaps TRBD2 as D (5 bases). CDR1 and CDR2 (germline): SNHLY, FYNNEI. Trimming cost V 5 bases and J 3 bases, with 12 bases left between them. The CDR3 runs to 14 residues. CDR3 DNA sequence: TGTGCCAGCAGTAAAGGACTGACTACAGATACGCAGTATTTT. This sequence encodes CASSKGLTTDTQYF.

The genes are TRBV28 and TRBJ2-2; possibly TRBD2 for D (7 bases). V was pared by 3 bases and J by 5 bases, with 19 bases between. CDR1 MDHEN and CDR2 SYDVKM come from the germline V gene. This CDR3 is 17 amino acids long. Here the CDR3 reads CASSFRGAAAGTGELFF. Written as DNA, the CDR3 is TGTGCCAGCAGTTTTCGGGGGGCCGCCGCCGGGACCGGGGAGCTGTTTTTT.

Details on this clonotype: A junction end diverges from the germline sequence, so it may reflect a read error. The chain combines TRBV7-4 with TRBJ2-5; 14 bases align to TRBD2. This CDR3 spans 18 amino acids. The V gene's germline CDR1 is SGHVT and CDR2 SQSDAQ. In DNA form, the CDR3 reads TGTGCCAGCAGCTTCCCGGGACTAGCGGGGGATGAACAAGAGGCCCAGTACTTC. Translating it yields CASSFPGLAGDEQEAQYF.

The chain employs TRBV6-4 and TRBJ1-6, with 9 positions matching TRBD1. Germline CDR1 reads MRHNA; CDR2 reads SNTAGT. Unmatched junction bases numbered 6, after V lost 5 bases and J lost 7 bases. The CDR3 spans 15 residues. The CDR3 nucleotides read TGTGCCAGCAGTTACCGGACAGGGGACAATTCACCCCTCCACTTT. Translated, it gives CASSYRTGDNSPLHF.

This sequence joins TRBV2 and TRBJ1-6; D not certain. The CDR3 is made up of 14 amino acids. Germline assignment: CDR1 SNHLY and CDR2 FYNNEI. Trimming shortened V by 3 bases and J by 4 bases, and 7 bases separated the two germline ends. The CDR3, as DNA: TGTGCCAGCAGTGATTGGTATTATAATTCACCCCTCCACTTT. It specifies CASSDWYYNSPLHF.

The genes are TRBV7-9 and TRBJ2-7; TRBD1 agrees at 7 bases. Germline V CDR1 and CDR2: SEHNR, FQNEAQ (reference sequence). The trim removed 5 bases at V and 6 bases at J, leaving 4 bases unmatched. This CDR3 has 12 amino acids. CDR3 nucleotides: TGTGCCAGCAGCGTTAGACAGGGCGAGCAGTACTTC. Protein product: CASSVRQGEQYF.

The rearrangement uses TRBV12-3 or TRBV12-4 and TRBJ1-2, with D unclear. Trimming stripped 2 bases from V and 4 bases from J, with 8 bases between. The CDR3 length is 13 residues. CDR3 DNA: TGTGCCAGCAGTTTAAGACCGGGCTATGGCTACACCTTC. This translates into CASSLRPGYGYTF.

V and J are TRBV6-5 and TRBJ2-3; D remains unclear. The germline CDR1 and CDR2 sequences are MNHEY and SVGAGI. Trimming shortened V by 0 bases and J by 2 bases, and 12 bases separated the two germline ends. This CDR3 region has 16 residues. The CDR3 sequence is CASSYSSAGATDTQYF. CDR3 DNA: TGTGCCAGCAGTTACTCTTCGGCAGGAGCCACAGATACGCAGTATTTT.